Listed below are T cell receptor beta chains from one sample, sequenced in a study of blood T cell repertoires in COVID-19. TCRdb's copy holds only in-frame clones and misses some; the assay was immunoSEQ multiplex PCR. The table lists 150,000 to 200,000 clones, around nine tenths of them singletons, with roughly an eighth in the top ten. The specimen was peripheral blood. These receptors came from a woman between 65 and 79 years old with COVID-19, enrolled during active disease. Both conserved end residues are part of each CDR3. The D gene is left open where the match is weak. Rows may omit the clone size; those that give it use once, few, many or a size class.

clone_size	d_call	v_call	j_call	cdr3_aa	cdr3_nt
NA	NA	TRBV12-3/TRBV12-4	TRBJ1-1	CASNEKANTEAFF	TGTGCCAGCAATGAGAAAGCTAACACTGAAGCTTTCTTT
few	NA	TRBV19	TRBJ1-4	CASSLRRSNEKLFF	TGTGCCAGTAGTCTACGACGGAGCAATGAAAAACTGTTTTTT
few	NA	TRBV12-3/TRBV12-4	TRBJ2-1	CASTDRYEQFF	TGTGCCAGCACCGACAGGTATGAGCAGTTCTTC
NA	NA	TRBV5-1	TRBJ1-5	CASSLGRGLNQPQHF	TGCGCCAGCAGCTTGGGGAGGGGACTCAATCAGCCCCAGCATTTT
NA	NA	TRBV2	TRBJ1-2	CASRSAGASGYTF	TGTGCCAGCAGATCGGCAGGGGCTTCTGGCTACACCTTC
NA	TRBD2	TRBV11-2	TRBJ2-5	CASSRTSGSRRETQYF	TGTGCCAGCAGCCGGACTAGCGGGAGTCGTCGGGAGACCCAGTACTTC
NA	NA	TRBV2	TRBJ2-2	CASSGGTLVHTGELFF	TGTGCCAGCAGTGGCGGGACGTTAGTCCACACCGGGGAGCTGTTTTTT
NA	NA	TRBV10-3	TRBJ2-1	CAITRHKAGLTHNEQFF	TGTGCCATCACTCGGCACAAGGCGGGACTCACCCACAATGAGCAGTTCTTC
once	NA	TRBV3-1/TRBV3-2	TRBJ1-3	CASSQDPVLYSGNTIYF	TGTGCCAGCAGCCAAGACCCGGTTTTATATTCCGGAAACACCATATATTTT
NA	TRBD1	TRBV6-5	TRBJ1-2	CASGQGILTGYTF	TGTGCCAGCGGACAGGGGATCTTAACTGGCTACACCTTC
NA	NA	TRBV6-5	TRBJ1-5	CASSYSGSNQPQHF	TGTGCCAGCAGTTACTCCGGGAGCAATCAGCCCCAGCATTTT
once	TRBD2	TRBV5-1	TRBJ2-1	CASSLVTSGGVRLDEQFF	TGCGCCAGCAGCTTGGTGACTAGCGGAGGGGTAAGGTTGGATGAGCAGTTCTTC
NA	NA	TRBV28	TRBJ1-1	CASSLRTENTEAFF	TGTGCCAGCAGTCTCAGGACAGAGAACACTGAAGCTTTCTTT
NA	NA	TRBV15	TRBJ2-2	CATSRVSGNTGELFF	TGTGCCACCAGCAGAGTTAGCGGTAACACCGGGGAGCTGTTTTTT
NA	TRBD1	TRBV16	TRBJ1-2	CASSPGTVYGYTF	TGTGCCAGCAGCCCGGGGACAGTCTATGGCTACACCTTC
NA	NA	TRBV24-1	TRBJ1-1	CATSDSQGPGKEAFF	TGTGCCACCAGTGACTCCCAGGGGCCCGGTAAAGAAGCTTTCTTT
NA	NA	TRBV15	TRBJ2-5	CATSQRTNKETQYF	TGTGCCACTAGTCAGCGGACCAACAAAGAGACCCAGTACTTC
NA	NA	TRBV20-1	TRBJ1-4	CSAANEKLFF	TGCAGTGCCGCTAATGAAAAACTGTTTTTT
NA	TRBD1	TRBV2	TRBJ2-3	CASSGRTGGTDTQYF	TGTGCCAGCAGCGGGAGGACAGGGGGCACAGATACGCAGTATTTT
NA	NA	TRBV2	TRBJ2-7	CAGSVSRDEQYF	TGTGCCGGCAGTGTGTCCAGGGACGAGCAGTACTTC
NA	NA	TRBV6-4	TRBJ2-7	CASSALAGESYEQYF	TGTGCCAGCAGCGCGCTGGCAGGGGAATCCTACGAGCAGTACTTC
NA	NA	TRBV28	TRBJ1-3	CASSPRQTSGNTIYF	TGTGCCAGCAGTCCACGACAGACCTCTGGAAACACCATATATTTT
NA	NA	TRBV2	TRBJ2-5	CASLLGWETQYF	TGTGCCAGCCTCCTAGGATGGGAGACCCAGTACTTC
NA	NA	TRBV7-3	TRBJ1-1	CASSLTGAGHQNTEAFF	TGTGCCAGCAGCTTAACGGGGGCAGGACACCAGAACACTGAAGCTTTCTTT
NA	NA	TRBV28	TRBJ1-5	CASSLFQRGRWPQHF	TGTGCCAGCAGTTTATTTCAACGGGGGAGGTGGCCCCAGCATTTT
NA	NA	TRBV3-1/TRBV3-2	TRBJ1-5	CASSHGVQPQHF	TGTGCCAGCAGCCACGGGGTTCAGCCCCAGCATTTT
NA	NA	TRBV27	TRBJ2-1	CASSLLATSYNEQFF	TGTGCCAGCAGTTTATTAGCGACCTCCTACAATGAGCAGTTCTTC
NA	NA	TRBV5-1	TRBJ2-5	CASSSQGFVQETQYF	TGCGCCAGCAGCTCACAGGGCTTCGTCCAAGAGACCCAGTACTTC
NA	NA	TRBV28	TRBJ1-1	CARPRSKTEAFF	TGTGCCAGGCCCCGGAGTAAGACTGAAGCTTTCTTT
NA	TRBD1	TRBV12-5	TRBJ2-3	CASGSGQGTTDTQYF	TGTGCTAGTGGTTCCGGACAGGGGACCACAGATACGCAGTATTTT
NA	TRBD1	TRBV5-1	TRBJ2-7	CASSPGTGKTYEQYF	TGCGCCAGCAGCCCCGGGACAGGGAAAACCTACGAGCAGTACTTC
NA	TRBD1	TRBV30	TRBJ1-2	CASTGGYGYTF	TGTGCCTCTACAGGGGGCTATGGCTACACCTTC
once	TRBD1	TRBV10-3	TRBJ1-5	CAISVPGQPDSNQPQHF	TGTGCCATCAGTGTCCCGGGACAGCCTGATAGCAATCAGCCCCAGCATTTT
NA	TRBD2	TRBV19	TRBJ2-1	CASTPPSGANNEQFF	TGTGCCAGTACTCCACCTAGCGGGGCGAACAATGAGCAGTTCTTC
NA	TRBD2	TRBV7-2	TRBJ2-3	CASSSGLAGSTDTQYF	TGTGCCAGCAGCTCCGGACTAGCGGGCAGCACAGATACGCAGTATTTT
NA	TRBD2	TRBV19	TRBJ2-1	CASRLRGGKEQFF	TGTGCCAGTAGGCTACGGGGGGGGAAAGAGCAGTTCTTC
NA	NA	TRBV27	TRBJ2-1	CASSFAGWANEQFF	TGTGCCAGCAGTTTTGCGGGCTGGGCGAATGAGCAGTTCTTC
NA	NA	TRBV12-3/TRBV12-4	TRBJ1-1	CASSFEAEAFF	TGTGCCAGCAGTTTTGAGGCTGAAGCTTTCTTT
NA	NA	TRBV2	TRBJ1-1	CASSDLREGRAEAFF	TGTGCCAGCAGTGATCTGAGGGAAGGACGCGCTGAAGCTTTCTTT
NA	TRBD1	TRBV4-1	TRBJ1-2	CASSQEGQGAYGYTF	TGCGCCAGCAGCCAAGAAGGTCAGGGGGCATATGGCTACACCTTC
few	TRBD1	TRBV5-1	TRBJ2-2	CASKFLLGQLNTGELFF	TGCGCCAGCAAGTTTTTATTGGGACAGCTGAACACCGGGGAGCTGTTTTTT